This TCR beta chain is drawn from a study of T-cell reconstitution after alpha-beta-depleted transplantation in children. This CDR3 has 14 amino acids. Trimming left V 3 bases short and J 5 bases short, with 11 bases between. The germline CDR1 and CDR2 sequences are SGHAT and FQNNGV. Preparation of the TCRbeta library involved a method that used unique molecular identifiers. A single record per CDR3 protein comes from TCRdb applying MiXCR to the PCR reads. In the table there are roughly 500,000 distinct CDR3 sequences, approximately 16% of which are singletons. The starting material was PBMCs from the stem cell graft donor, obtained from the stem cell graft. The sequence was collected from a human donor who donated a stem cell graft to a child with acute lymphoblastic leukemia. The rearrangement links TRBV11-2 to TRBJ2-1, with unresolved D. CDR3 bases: TGTGCCAGCAGCTTTCTGACGGTCAACAATGAGCAGTTCTTC. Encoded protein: CASSFLTVNNEQFF.